This record concerns one TCR beta chain sequence. The germline CDR1 and CDR2 sequences are SEHNR and FQNEAQ (reference sequence). The length of the CDR3 is 15 residues. The V gene end was trimmed by 4 bases and the J gene end by 5 bases; junction bases not matched to a gene: 8. Study processing details: Estimated nucleated cell counts came from reference gene primer amplification. Sequencing used immunoSEQ multiplex PCR; TCRdb keeps in-frame clones, though not all of them. That table furnishes V, J and clone size, whereas the DNA furnished D and trimming. The sample holds roughly 250,000 clones, around 90% seen once. The data were taken from a study of blood T cell repertoires in COVID-19. Across over 20 US areas, participants ranged in age from about 18 to 90 years.

The rearrangement joins TRBV7-9 to TRBJ1-2, with TRBD1 identical over 9 bases. The clonotype originates from a human donor in a cohort exposed to, infected with or recovered from COVID-19 (not recorded which). The donor label of this sample is uncertain. The sample consisted of PBMCs or T cells enriched from blood (not recorded which). The CDR3: CASSWPGQGIYGYTF. In nucleotides, the CDR3 is TGTGCCAGCAGCTGGCCAGGACAGGGGATATATGGCTACACCTTC. The full variable domain, rest sourced from reference TRBV7-9 and TRBJ1-2, is DTGVSQNPRHKITKRGQNVTFRCDPISEHNRLYWYRQTLGQGPEFLTYFQNEAQLEKSRLLSDRFSAERPKGSFSTLEIQRTEQGDSAMYLCASSWPGQGIYGYTFGSGTRLTVV.